The text below deals with one T cell receptor (beta chain). Profiling relied on immunoSEQ multiplex PCR, and the TCRdb table lists in-frame clones only, not all of them. The table includes fewer than 300,000 clones, 85% detected once. Clinical history as reported by participants underpinned cohort assignment. The CDR3 sequence is 15 residues long. The germline CDR1 and CDR2 sequences are MDHEN and SYDVKM. Trimming removed 6 bases from V and 2 bases from J, with 11 bases in between. The sample originates from a study of blood T cell repertoires in COVID-19. The chain has TRBV28 and TRBJ2-6, with a possible D match to TRBD1 (5 bases). The sample comprised PBMCs or T cells enriched from blood (not recorded which). The sequence was collected from a woman in her 50s who had recovered from COVID-19. The CDR3 DNA reads TGTGCCAGCAGCCCCCCAGGGCCTGGGGCCAACGTCCTGACTTTC. Its translation: CASSPPGPGANVLTF.